This entry features one TCR beta chain sequence. TCRdb reanalysed the RT-PCR reads using MiXCR and keeps one entry per CDR3 protein. The table records about 310,000 distinct CDR3 sequences, less than 25% of them present only once. This specimen comes from a study of response to subunit inactivated influenza vaccine. The CDR3 covers 12 residues. Trimming removed 2 bases from V and 4 bases from J, with 6 bases in between. This chain uses TRBV12-3 or TRBV12-4 with TRBJ2-7; D remains unclear. The receptor was derived from a man between 50 and 69 years old who received an inactivated influenza vaccine. The material sequenced was PBMCs from blood, taken less than 22 months after vaccination. For the CDR3, the DNA is TGTGCCAGCAGTTTAATGCGATACGAGCAGTACTTC. Its protein product is CASSLMRYEQYF.